The 8 T cell receptor beta chains reported below all come from one sample, sequenced in a study of blood T cell repertoires in COVID-19. Measured with immunoSEQ multiplex PCR; TCRdb has only the in-frame clones, and not every one. The table includes roughly 120,000 clones, roughly 85% detected once. Sequenced material: peripheral blood. The receptors derive from a man aged 40-49 years with acute or convalescent COVID-19.

The chain is built from TRBV19 and TRBJ2-5; D not certain. Germline-derived CDR1 and CDR2 are LNHDA and SQIVND (reference sequence). V gave up 1 base and J gave up 2 bases, with 11 bases separating them. The CDR3 length is 15 residues. For the CDR3, the DNA is TGTGCCAGTAGTATAGGAGACACCTTACAAGAGACCCAGTACTTC. Its protein product is CASSIGDTLQETQYF.

V and J are TRBV10-1 and TRBJ2-2; 10 nucleotides align to TRBD2. The CDR3 runs to 12 residues. From germline, CDR1 is WNHNN and CDR2 SYGVQD (reference sequence). CDR3 nucleotide sequence: TGCGCGCTAGCGGGGGAGACCGGGGAGCTGTTTTTT. Translation gives CALAGETGELFF.

The chain employs TRBV7-2 and TRBJ1-3; weak D call: TRBD1 (5 bases). This CDR3 is built from 18 residues. Trimming removed 5 bases from V and 0 bases from J, with 20 bases in between. Germline V gene sequence: CDR1 SGHTA, CDR2 FQGNSA. The CDR3: CASSIKVLDSSSGNTIYF. CDR3 DNA sequence: TGTGCCAGCAGCATAAAGGTTCTTGACAGCAGCTCTGGAAACACCATATATTTT.

This clone was seen only a few times. V usage is TRBV10-1 and J usage is TRBJ2-3; no firm D call. V gave up 6 bases and J gave up 3 bases, with 10 bases separating them. Germline CDR1 WNHNN, CDR2 SYGVQD (reference sequence). There are 13 residues in the CDR3. CDR3 DNA: TGCGCCAGCAGCGCGACAAATACAGATACGCAGTATTTT. Translation gives CASSATNTDTQYF.

The chain combines TRBV27 with TRBJ2-7; maybe TRBD1 (6 bases). Per germline, CDR1 MNHEY and CDR2 SMNVEV (reference sequence). The CDR3 is 15 amino acids. With 5 bases removed from V and 1 base from J, the gap between germline ends came to 15 bases. The CDR3 bases are TGTGCCAGCAGTCCCAGGGGAAGCAGGTCCTACGAGCAGTACTTC. Its protein is CASSPRGSRSYEQYF.

The chain carries TRBV5-6 and TRBJ2-7, with 11 bases that match TRBD1. Germline V gene lookup returns CDR1 SGHDT and CDR2 YYEEEE. V dropped 4 bases and J dropped 4; count of bases not matched to a gene: 4. This CDR3 contains 14 residues. CDR3: CASSRDRGRYEQYF. The CDR3 bases are TGTGCCAGCAGCCGGGACAGGGGGAGGTACGAGCAGTACTTC.

V and J are TRBV5-1 and TRBJ2-7, with TRBD2 matching 12 bases. Per the germline V gene, CDR1 is SGHRS and CDR2 is YFSETQ. There are 14 residues in the CDR3. V was clipped by 4 bases and J by 7 bases; unmatched bases: 6. The CDR3 DNA is TGCGCCAGCAGCCCTAGCGGGGGGGCAAGGGAGCAGTACTTC. Translated, it gives CASSPSGGAREQYF.

This clone came up a few times. The V gene is TRBV19, the J gene TRBJ2-2; 8 bases match TRBD1. With 8 bases clipped from V and 4 bases from J, the junction kept 6 bases outside the gene matches. Germline V gene lookup returns CDR1 LNHDA and CDR2 SQIVND (reference sequence). CDR3 length: 14 residues. The CDR3 DNA sequence: TGTGCCAGTGGGACAGGCCGAGGCACCGGGGAGCTGTTTTTT. As protein: CASGTGRGTGELFF. The complete variable domain, with remaining parts taken from reference TRBV19 and TRBJ2-2, reads DGGITQSPKYLFRKEGQNVTLSCEQNLNHDAMYWYRQDPGQGLRLIYYSQIVNDFQKGDIAEGYSVSREKKESFPLTVTSAQKNPTAFYLCASGTGRGTGELFFGEGSRLTVL.